This T cell receptor (beta chain) is drawn from a study of breast tumors, draining lymph nodes, adjacent tissues. General observations from the study: Tumor T cell lymph node origin was a supported hypothesis, not proven. Most tumor T cells seemingly derive from lymph node, then expand in tumor. Luminal-like breast cancer showed significantly greater tumor-nontumor repertoire similarity than basal-like breast cancer did. Tumor TCR diversity was below lymph nodes but above nontumor tissue.

Turning to this clonotype: Its antigen is undetermined.

Breast cancer patients provided tissue from their axillary draining lymph nodes. TCRdb independently ran MiXCR on the multiplex PCR reads; one entry per CDR3 protein. Among some 110,000 distinct CDR3 sequences listed, around 30% were seen once. The CDR3 spans 15 residues. Trimming pared 5 bases from V and 3 bases from J, leaving 13 bases between. Germline V gene data show CDR1 as SEHNR and CDR2 as FQNEAQ (reference sequence). Sequencing was carried out using axillary lymph node tissue. The genes are TRBV7-9 and TRBJ1-4; unclear D gene. The TCR was taken from a female donor with breast cancer. Some clones in this sample may be carry-over from other donors' samples. This CDR3 reads CASSLTRAANEKLFF. The CDR3 coding sequence is TGTGCCAGCAGCCTCACTAGAGCGGCTAATGAAAAACTGTTTTTT.